Presented here are 19 T cell receptor beta chains from one specimen sequenced in a study of PD-L1 blockade in urothelial cancer. Time point defined: pretreatment peripheral blood. Profiling relied on immunoSEQ multiplex PCR, and the TCRdb table lists in-frame clones only, not all of them. The profile covers tens of thousands of clones, with roughly four fifths appearing a single time and 4% taken by the ten largest. Here the sequenced sample was PBMCs, taken around atezolizumab (anti-PD-L1) treatment. The receptors were sampled from a man between 65 and 85 years old with urothelial cancer.

This clone was detected only a few times. This chain uses TRBV7-8 with TRBJ2-4; TRBD2 matches 9 bases. The CDR3 contains 15 residues. Germline V gene lookup returns CDR1 SGHVS and CDR2 FQNEAQ. Trimming at V came to 5 bases and at J to 12 bases, leaving 14 bases not matched to a gene. The CDR3 sequence: CASSPRTSEGATQYF. DNA of the CDR3: TGTGCCAGCAGCCCTAGGACTAGCGAGGGTGCCACTCAGTACTTC.

This clone has a handful of counts. This chain uses TRBV5-4 with TRBJ1-1; D is ambiguous. V gave up 0 bases and J gave up 6 bases, with 9 bases separating them. The CDR3 has 13 residues. Looked up from germline, CDR1 is SGHNT and CDR2 is YYREEE (reference sequence). CDR3 sequence reads: CASSLASVPEAFF. CDR3 nucleotides: TGTGCCAGCAGCTTGGCGTCGGTGCCTGAAGCTTTCTTT.

With regard to this clone: Germline and junction disagree at one end, which may indicate a read error. The rearrangement links TRBV7-2 to TRBJ2-7; tentative D call: TRBD2 (5 bases). CDR3 length: 14 residues. Germline CDR1 SGHTA, CDR2 FQGNSA. CDR3 sequence: CASSLDESGRRKNF. The CDR3 nucleotides read TGTGCCAGCAGCTTAGATGAAAGCGGACGGCGGAAAAACTTC.

This clone turned up a few times. V and J are TRBV5-1 and TRBJ1-1; 9 bases are a match to TRBD1. The CDR3 extends over 16 amino acids. Germline V gives CDR1 SGHRS, CDR2 YFSETQ. The junction had 7 bases not matched to a gene; V was cut back by 3 bases and J by 1 base. CDR3 residues: CASSSGQGIKNTEAFF. The CDR3 region has the DNA TGCGCCAGCAGCTCCGGACAGGGGATTAAGAACACTGAAGCTTTCTTT.

The chain joins TRBV10-3 to TRBJ1-5; 7 nucleotides match TRBD1. The germline CDR1 and CDR2 sequences are ENHRY and SYGVKD. This CDR3 contains 12 residues. Trimming took 6 bases from V and 6 from J; bases not matched to a gene: 2. As DNA, the CDR3 is TGTGCCATCAGGACAGGGTTTCAGCCCCAGCATTTT. This gives the protein CAIRTGFQPQHF.

The rearrangement links TRBV6-1 to TRBJ2-7, with TRBD1 identical over 8 bases. Germline trimming cut 10 bases from V and 3 bases from J; bases unmatched to any gene: 11. The V gene's germline CDR1 is MNHNS and CDR2 SASEGT. This CDR3 spans 14 amino acids. The CDR3 spells CATQSSGTGYEQYF. The CDR3 bases are TGTGCCACTCAATCCTCCGGGACAGGCTACGAGCAGTACTTC.

The chain employs TRBV25-1 and TRBJ1-2; 7 nucleotides agree with TRBD1. CDR1 and CDR2 from the germline V gene are MGHDK and SYGVNS. This CDR3 has 16 residues. Losses at the gene ends were 0 bases for V and 4 bases for J; bases not matched to a gene: 8. The CDR3 sequence: CASSEYGPAGGYGYTF. CDR3 nucleotides: TGTGCCAGCAGTGAATATGGGCCGGCAGGGGGCTATGGCTACACCTTC.

V and J are TRBV7-9 and TRBJ2-7; 11 bases map to TRBD2. V trimming: 0 bases; J trimming: 0 bases; junction bases outside the gene matches: 4. This CDR3 has 17 residues. Germline V gene lookup returns CDR1 SEHNR and CDR2 FQNEAQ (reference sequence). The CDR3, as DNA: TGTGCCAGCAGCTTAGCTCCCACTAGCGGGAGCTCCTACGAGCAGTACTTC. The encoded protein is CASSLAPTSGSSYEQYF.

There are a few counts of this clone. In DNA form, the CDR3 reads TGTGCCAGCAGCTCCCCGGCAGCGGGAGGGCCCTACGAGCAGTACTTC. It yields the protein CASSSPAAGGPYEQYF. The chain recombines TRBV5-4 with TRBJ2-7; 10 bases fit TRBD2. Germline-derived CDR1 and CDR2 are SGHNT and YYREEE (reference sequence). The trim removed 3 bases at V and 2 bases at J, leaving 8 bases unmatched. The CDR3 covers 16 residues.

The chain has TRBV9 and TRBJ1-5, with D perhaps TRBD1 (6 bases). Trimming shortened V by 0 bases and J by 2 bases, and 6 bases separated the two germline ends. CDR1 is SGDLS and CDR2 is YYNGEE in the germline V gene. The CDR3 contains 14 residues. This chain's CDR3 is CASSVAGGNQPQHF. CDR3 DNA sequence: TGTGCCAGCAGCGTAGCAGGGGGCAATCAGCCCCAGCATTTT.

This clone appeared a single time. The V and J genes are TRBV5-4 and TRBJ2-3, with D perhaps TRBD2 (5 bases). The CDR3 covers 14 residues. In germline, CDR1 is SGHNT, CDR2 YYREEE (reference sequence). The V end was cut by 5 bases, the J end by 4 bases, with 14 bases between. The CDR3 bases are TGTGCCAGCAGTCGGAGGACTGGTTCAGATACGCAGTATTTT. This translates into CASSRRTGSDTQYF. The complete variable domain, with remaining parts taken from reference TRBV5-4 and TRBJ2-3, reads ETGVTQSPTHLIKTRGQQVTLRCSSQSGHNTVSWYQQALGQGPQFIFQYYREEENGRGNFPPRFSGLQFPNYSSELNVNALELDDSALYLCASSRRTGSDTQYFGPGTRLTVL.

This chain uses TRBV4-2 with TRBJ1-4, with D perhaps TRBD1 (5 bases). The CDR3 contains 15 residues. Trimming cost V 0 bases and J 8 bases, with 13 bases left between them. Germline CDR1 reads LGHNA; CDR2 reads YNFKEQ. As DNA, the CDR3 is TGTGCCAGCAGCCAAGATCCGCAGGGAGGGGAAAAACTGTTTTTT. Translation gives CASSQDPQGGEKLFF.

The DNA for the CDR3 is TGTGCCAGCTCACCACCGGCGGGAAGGGGCCCACAAGAGACCCAGTACTTC. It translates to CASSPPAGRGPQETQYF. The chain recombines TRBV18 with TRBJ2-5; weak D call: TRBD2 (6 bases). The ends were cut back, 0 bases at V and 2 bases at J, with 16 bases in the middle. Germline assignment: CDR1 KGHSH and CDR2 LQKENI. The CDR3 spans 17 residues.

The J gene is TRBJ1-4, the V gene TRBV28; 7 nucleotides match TRBD1. The CDR3 extends over 14 amino acids. Unmatched junction bases numbered 6, after V lost 6 bases and J lost 5 bases. Germline V gene lookup returns CDR1 MDHEN and CDR2 SYDVKM. The CDR3 sequence is CASRQGTGNEKLFF. The DNA for the CDR3 is TGTGCCAGCAGACAGGGGACGGGGAATGAAAAACTGTTTTTT.

In its sample, this clone was seen a few times. J is TRBJ1-6 and V is TRBV29-1; D gene unclear. CDR3 size: 13 residues. Germline V CDR1 and CDR2: SQVTM, ANQGSEA. V was shortened by 3 bases and J by 5 bases, with 8 bases between the two germline ends. The CDR3 reads CSVEPGDNSPLHF. CDR3 DNA sequence: TGCAGCGTTGAGCCGGGTGATAATTCACCCCTCCACTTT.

The CDR3 nucleotides read TGTGCCAGCAGCCCAGGGACAGGGGACTACTACGAGCAGTACTTC. Amino acids: CASSPGTGDYYEQYF. The rearrangement joins TRBV7-7 to TRBJ2-7, with 10 bases aligning to TRBD1. Germline V gene lookup returns CDR1 SSHAT and CDR2 FNYEAQ (reference sequence). Trimming cost V 5 bases and J 3 bases; bases outside gene matches: 7. This CDR3 has 15 amino acids.

The V and J genes are TRBV9 and TRBJ2-3, with 8 bases lining up with TRBD2. The germline gives CDR1 SGDLS, CDR2 YYNGEE. CDR3 length equals 16 residues. The junction had 11 bases not matched to a gene; V was cut back by 4 bases and J by 4 bases. CDR3 in amino acids: CASSRSGSIVADTQYF. The CDR3 nucleotides are TGTGCCAGCAGCCGGAGCGGGAGTATTGTGGCAGATACGCAGTATTTT.

The rearrangement joins TRBV7-2 to TRBJ1-2; D perhaps matches TRBD1 (6 bases). Germline lookup yields CDR1 SGHTA and CDR2 FQGNSA. V was pared by 3 bases and J by 0 bases, with 11 bases between. The CDR3 covers 15 residues. CDR3 loop: CASSFGGATNYGYTF. Here the CDR3 DNA reads TGTGCCAGCAGCTTTGGGGGGGCGACTAACTATGGCTACACCTTC.

The rearrangement links TRBV6-4 to TRBJ2-1; 8 bases line up with TRBD2. Germline CDR1 MRHNA, CDR2 SNTAGT. With 6 bases clipped from V and 9 bases from J, the junction kept 10 bases outside the gene matches. The CDR3 is 14 amino acids. CDR3 protein: CASRPGGALGEQFF. CDR3 sequence (DNA): TGTGCCAGCAGGCCCGGGGGGGCCTTAGGTGAGCAGTTCTTC.